Listed below are T cell receptor beta chains from one sample, sequenced in a study of regulatory T cells in long-lasting Graves disease. TCRdb re-called the multiplex PCR reads through MiXCR, storing one row per CDR3 protein. The table lists approximately 460,000 distinct CDR3 sequences, about a sixth of them singletons. These data were likewise used in another study, on T cells in Graves' hyperthyroidism and ophthalmopathy.

Sequenced material: peripheral blood mononuclear cells (PBMCs), taken at new diagnosis, from a patient treated with antithyroid drugs. The receptors were gathered from a woman aged 25 to 39 with Graves disease. Both conserved end residues are part of each CDR3. Each record gives: J gene, CDR3 length, V gene, D gene, clone size, CDR3 protein, CDR3 DNA. A D gene is named only where the DNA matches it firmly. Expanded clones are given a class, and other clones once, few, many or no size at all.

j_gene: TRBJ2-7; len: 14; v_gene: TRBV20-1; d_gene: TRBD1; abundance: many; CDR3aa: CSASIVGQGHEQYF; CDR3nt: TGCAGTGCTAGCATCGTGGGACAGGGCCACGAGCAGTACTTC
j_gene: TRBJ1-2; len: 14; v_gene: TRBV2; d_gene: NA; abundance: many; CDR3aa: CASSGEELWNGYTF; CDR3nt: TGTGCCAGCAGTGGTGAAGAGCTCTGGAATGGCTACACCTTC
j_gene: TRBJ2-5; len: 15; v_gene: TRBV7-2; d_gene: TRBD1; abundance: few; CDR3aa: CASSLAGTGQETQYF; CDR3nt: TGTGCCAGCAGCTTAGCTGGGACAGGGCAAGAGACCCAGTACTTC
j_gene: TRBJ2-1; len: 12; v_gene: TRBV10-3; d_gene: NA; abundance: NA; CDR3aa: CAISEPRVEQFF; CDR3nt: TGTGCCATCAGTGAGCCTAGAGTTGAGCAGTTCTTC
j_gene: TRBJ2-7; len: 14; v_gene: TRBV20-1; d_gene: NA; abundance: many; CDR3aa: CSAFERVAGYEQYF; CDR3nt: TGCAGTGCCTTTGAGCGGGTGGCCGGCTACGAGCAGTACTTC
j_gene: TRBJ2-1; len: 16; v_gene: TRBV11-2; d_gene: NA; abundance: many; CDR3aa: CASSFRAILMLNEQFF; CDR3nt: TGTGCCAGCAGCTTTAGAGCGATCCTAATGTTGAATGAGCAGTTCTTC
j_gene: TRBJ2-5; len: 16; v_gene: TRBV2; d_gene: NA; abundance: many; CDR3aa: CASSGSITGSGETQYF; CDR3nt: TGTGCCAGCAGTGGGAGCATCACAGGGTCGGGAGAGACCCAGTACTTC
j_gene: TRBJ2-1; len: 15; v_gene: TRBV9; d_gene: NA; abundance: few; CDR3aa: CASSVNSGPYNEQFF; CDR3nt: TGTGCCAGCAGCGTAAACAGCGGCCCCTACAATGAGCAGTTCTTC
j_gene: TRBJ2-1; len: 18; v_gene: TRBV7-9; d_gene: TRBD2; abundance: many; CDR3aa: CASRPGLAGVSERNEQFF; CDR3nt: TGTGCCAGCAGGCCGGGACTAGCGGGAGTATCGGAAAGGAATGAGCAGTTCTTC
j_gene: TRBJ1-1; len: 17; v_gene: TRBV4-1; d_gene: NA; abundance: many; CDR3aa: CASSQVPGGALNTEAFF; CDR3nt: TGCGCCAGCAGCCAAGTCCCGGGCGGGGCTCTGAACACTGAAGCTTTCTTT
j_gene: TRBJ2-5; len: 12; v_gene: TRBV28; d_gene: NA; abundance: many; CDR3aa: CASSLIVGGQYF; CDR3nt: TGTGCCAGCAGTTTAATAGTTGGTGGCCAGTACTTC
j_gene: TRBJ2-3; len: 17; v_gene: TRBV12-3/TRBV12-4; d_gene: NA; abundance: few; CDR3aa: CASSFIVGELSTDTQYF; CDR3nt: TGTGCCAGCAGTTTTATTGTGGGGGAGCTATCCACAGATACGCAGTATTTT
j_gene: TRBJ2-1; len: 11; v_gene: TRBV20-1; d_gene: NA; abundance: once; CDR3aa: CSATLPGEQFF; CDR3nt: TGCAGTGCTACTCTCCCGGGTGAGCAGTTCTTC
j_gene: TRBJ1-1; len: 16; v_gene: TRBV5-1; d_gene: NA; abundance: NA; CDR3aa: CASSLAFAAANTEAFF; CDR3nt: TGCGCCAGCAGCTTGGCCTTCGCGGCGGCGAACACTGAAGCTTTCTTT
j_gene: TRBJ1-1; len: 16; v_gene: TRBV19; d_gene: NA; abundance: NA; CDR3aa: CASSIDKQRMNTEAFF; CDR3nt: TGTGCCAGTAGTATAGATAAACAGAGGATGAACACTGAAGCTTTCTTT
j_gene: TRBJ2-7; len: 14; v_gene: TRBV19; d_gene: NA; abundance: NA; CDR3aa: CASIKSGRSYEQYF; CDR3nt: TGTGCCAGTATAAAAAGCGGACGCTCCTACGAGCAGTACTTC
j_gene: TRBJ2-7; len: 16; v_gene: TRBV28; d_gene: TRBD1; abundance: NA; CDR3aa: CASSLAGQGATYEQYF; CDR3nt: TGTGCCAGCAGTTTGGCCGGACAGGGGGCGACCTACGAGCAGTACTTC
j_gene: TRBJ1-1; len: 17; v_gene: TRBV25-1; d_gene: TRBD1; abundance: NA; CDR3aa: CASSVRLGKGANTEAFF; CDR3nt: TGTGCCAGCAGTGTGCGCCTAGGGAAGGGGGCGAACACTGAAGCTTTCTTT
j_gene: TRBJ2-7; len: 19; v_gene: TRBV11-2; d_gene: NA; abundance: many; CDR3aa: CASSLRYSPSGLLTYEQYF; CDR3nt: TGTGCCAGCAGCTTACGATATTCTCCAAGCGGCCTATTAACCTACGAGCAGTACTTC
j_gene: TRBJ2-1; len: 17; v_gene: TRBV20-1; d_gene: TRBD2; abundance: many; CDR3aa: CSARDILGTSGRHGQFF; CDR3nt: TGCAGTGCTAGAGATATACTTGGGACTAGCGGGAGACATGGGCAGTTCTTC
j_gene: TRBJ2-1; len: 19; v_gene: TRBV20-1; d_gene: TRBD2; abundance: few; CDR3aa: CSARDRGLAGVGWGREQFF; CDR3nt: TGCAGTGCTAGAGATCGAGGACTAGCGGGAGTCGGGTGGGGGAGGGAGCAGTTCTTC
j_gene: TRBJ2-1; len: 15; v_gene: TRBV27; d_gene: NA; abundance: few; CDR3aa: CASSFLGGSYNEQFF; CDR3nt: TGTGCCAGCAGTTTTCTTGGGGGCTCCTACAATGAGCAGTTCTTC
j_gene: TRBJ1-5; len: 14; v_gene: TRBV27; d_gene: NA; abundance: NA; CDR3aa: CASRATGGNQPQHF; CDR3nt: TGTGCCAGCAGGGCGACAGGTGGCAATCAGCCCCAGCATTTT
j_gene: TRBJ2-2; len: 14; v_gene: TRBV3-1; d_gene: NA; abundance: many; CDR3aa: CASSPRLEFGELFF; CDR3nt: TGTGCCAGCAGCCCCCGACTAGAGTTCGGGGAGCTGTTTTTT